This passage covers 27 T cell receptor beta chains from one sample sequenced in a study of T cell clonality in common variable immunodeficiency. TCRdb's copy holds only in-frame clones and misses some; the assay was immunoSEQ multiplex PCR. The specimen has tens of thousands of clones, none found just once. Sequencing was performed on peripheral blood mononuclear cells. These receptors originate from a person between 18 and 75 years old in good health.

This clone occurred many times. The CDR3 extends 3 residues past the end of the read, so its final part is completed from the germline J gene. The chain uses TRBV5-1 and TRBJ2-1; 10 nucleotides match TRBD1. V shed 2 bases, J shed 3 bases, and the junction held 5 bases outside the gene matches. This CDR3 spans 16 amino acids. Germline V gene data show CDR1 as SGHRS and CDR2 as YFSETQ. This CDR3 is CASSFRWDRGYNEQFF. The sequenced CDR3 bases are TGCGCCAGCAGCTTTAGGTGGGACAGGGGCTACAATGAG. The whole variable domain, filled in from reference TRBV5-1 and TRBJ2-1, reads KAGVTQTPRYLIKTRGQQVTLSCSPISGHRSVSWYQQTPGQGLQFLFEYFSETQRNKGNFPGRFSGRQFSNSRSEMNVSTLELGDSALYLCASSFRWDRGYNEQFFGPGTRLTVL.

Ten or more counts support this clone. The CDR3 extends 3 residues past the end of the read, so its final part is completed from the germline J gene. The chain joins TRBV7-8 to TRBJ2-3, with 8 bases aligning to TRBD2. The junction had 5 bases not matched to a gene; V was cut back by 1 base and J by 5 bases. Germline CDR1 is SGHVS and CDR2 is FQNEAQ. This CDR3 contains 15 residues. Partial CDR3 DNA: TGTGCCAGCAGCTTAGTGGGTAGCGGGATAGATACG. Protein sequence: CASSLVGSGIDT. The entire CDR3 is CASSLVGSGIDTQYF.

At least ten counts were recorded for this clone. The read comes to an end 3 residues before the CDR3 does, leaving the germline J gene to fill in the end. This sequence joins TRBV15 and TRBJ2-2; TRBD1 matches at 9 bases. CDR1 and CDR2 (germline): LNHNV, YYDKDF (reference sequence). The CDR3 loop spans 16 amino acids. The ends lost 3 bases at V and 0 bases at J; junction bases unmatched: 2. Partial CDR3 DNA: TGTGCCACCAGCAGCTACAGGGGGCCGAACACCGGGGAG. Protein sequence: CATSSYRGPNTGE. The full CDR3 is CATSSYRGPNTGELFF.

The table lists this clone with many counts. The read comes to an end 3 residues before the CDR3 does, leaving the germline J gene to fill in the end. The rearrangement links TRBV2 to TRBJ1-2; 8 bases agree with TRBD1. The germline V gene encodes CDR1 SNHLY and CDR2 FYNNEI. The length of the CDR3 is 13 residues. With V trimmed by 5 bases and J by 4 bases, 3 bases remained unmatched. CDR3: CASSSTGVYGYTF. The covered CDR3 bases are TGTGCCAGCAGTTCGACAGGGGTCTATGGC.

This clone was observed at least ten times. The CDR3 is cut off 3 residues early in the read; its end comes from the germline J gene. V and J are TRBV12-5 and TRBJ2-3; D ambiguous. The V end was cut by 1 base, the J end by 2 bases, with 7 bases between. The CDR3 contains 14 residues. CDR1 LGHNT and CDR2 FRNRAP come from the germline V gene. The sequenced CDR3 bases are TGTGCTAGTGGTTTGGGACAAAACACAGATACG. Protein: CASGLGQNTDT. In full, the CDR3 reads CASGLGQNTDTQYF. Filled out from reference TRBV12-5 and TRBJ2-3, the complete variable domain reads DARVTQTPRHKVTEMGQEVTMRCQPILGHNTVFWYRQTMMQGLELLAYFRNRAPLDDSGMPKDRFSAEMPDATLATLKIQPSEPRDSAVYFCASGLGQNTDTQYFGPGTRLTVL.

This clone was observed at least ten times. The CDR3 goes on 3 residues after the read ends, and that part is filled in from the germline J gene. The chain carries TRBV16 and TRBJ1-2; 8 bases map to TRBD1. The J segment lost 5 bases and the V segment lost 5 bases, leaving 13 bases of the junction unmatched. The CDR3 totals 16 residues. Germline values: CDR1 KGHSY, CDR2 FQNENV. CDR3 residues: CASSTRDRLRSYGYTF. The CDR3 DNA, read in part, is TGTGCCAGCAGCACCCGGGACAGGCTCCGGAGTTATGGC.

This clone was detected ten times or more. The read halts 3 residues ahead of the CDR3 end, with the missing end drawn from the germline J gene. This chain uses TRBV7-2 with TRBJ2-3; D gene unclear. The V end lost 0 bases, the J end lost 0 bases, and 13 bases lay between the germline ends. In germline, CDR1 is SGHTA, CDR2 FQGNSA. The CDR3 runs 17 residues. The CDR3 DNA, read in part, is TGTGCCAGCAGCTTAGCGTGGTCAGTAGCTAGCACAGATACG. This translates into CASSLAWSVASTDT. The CDR3 as a whole reads CASSLAWSVASTDTQYF.

This clone occurred many times. Read coverage stops 3 residues before the CDR3 terminus; the germline J gene supplies the remainder. J is TRBJ2-1 and V is TRBV6-2 or TRBV6-3, with 9 bases that match TRBD1. The trim removed 6 bases at V and 0 bases at J, leaving 3 bases unmatched. The germline gives CDR1 MNHEY, CDR2 SVGEGT. CDR3 length equals 15 residues. The CDR3 DNA, read in part, is TGTGCCAGCAGCCAGACAGGGGGCTCCTACAATGAG. The encoded protein is CASSQTGGSYNE. The entire CDR3 reads CASSQTGGSYNEQFF.

This clone has a count of ten or more. The CDR3 is cut off 3 residues early in the read; its end comes from the germline J gene. This rearrangement joins TRBV20-1 to TRBJ1-6, with no clear D. Germline V CDR1 and CDR2: DFQATT, SNEGSKA (reference sequence). This CDR3 is 15 amino acids long. The V and J ends lost 3 bases and 4 bases respectively, with 13 bases between them. CDR3 bases read: TGCAGTGCTAGTACCGGGTGGATATATAATTCACCC. Translated: CSASTGWIYNSP. The whole CDR3 region reads CSASTGWIYNSPLHF.

This clone was detected many times. The CDR3: CASNGGLAGGYTQYF. CDR3 DNA (partial): TGTGCCAGTAACGGGGGACTAGCGGGAGGATATACG. This chain connects TRBV19 to TRBJ2-3, with TRBD2 identical over 15 bases. The read gets to within 3 residues of the CDR3 end, and the germline J gene fills in the rest. The V gene's germline CDR1 is LNHDA and CDR2 SQIVND (reference sequence). This CDR3 contains 15 residues. The junction had 6 bases not matched to a gene; V was cut back by 7 bases and J by 7 bases.

This clone was counted many times. The read stops 3 residues short of the end of the CDR3; the missing end is completed from the germline J gene. The rearrangement uses TRBV7-2 and TRBJ2-7, with 11 bases aligning to TRBD2. The length of the CDR3 is 15 residues. V was clipped by 6 bases and J by 0 bases; unmatched bases: 4. Per the germline V gene, CDR1 is SGHTA and CDR2 is FQGNSA. CDR3 sequence reads: CASSWTSGSSYEQYF. The covered CDR3 bases are TGTGCCAGCAGTTGGACTAGCGGGTCCTCCTACGAG.

This clone appeared many times. Read coverage stops 3 residues before the CDR3 terminus; the germline J gene supplies the remainder. V usage is TRBV19 and J usage is TRBJ2-1; 7 nucleotides match TRBD2. This CDR3 has 14 residues. Germline trimming cut 3 bases from V and 5 bases from J; bases unmatched to any gene: 4. CDR1 and CDR2 from the germline V gene are LNHDA and SQIVND (reference sequence). The chain's CDR3 is CASSIAGTNNEQFF. The covered CDR3 bases are TGTGCCAGTAGTATTGCCGGGACTAACAATGAG.

This clone was detected many times. CDR3 sequence reads: CASSLRETQYF. The sequenced CDR3 bases are TGTGCCAGCAGTTTAAGGGAGACC. The chain is built from TRBV12-3 or TRBV12-4 and TRBJ2-5; the D is unclear. Read data end 3 residues before the CDR3 end; the end is taken from the germline J gene. V shed 2 bases and J shed 5 bases, with 3 bases lying between them. This CDR3 is built from 11 residues.

Ten or more counts support this clone. Sequencing ends 3 residues short of the CDR3 end; the germline J gene provides the rest. The chain couples TRBV19 to TRBJ2-7; no definite D call. The CDR3 runs to 12 residues. Trimming pared 5 bases from V and 3 bases from J, leaving 8 bases between. Per germline, CDR1 LNHDA and CDR2 SQIVND (reference sequence). The DNA read from the CDR3 is TGTGCCAGTAGTGGGTCAGGCTACGAG. It specifies CASSGSGYE. The entire CDR3 sequence reads CASSGSGYEQYF.

This clone appeared many times. The CDR3 goes on 3 residues after the read ends, and that part is filled in from the germline J gene. The V and J genes are TRBV19 and TRBJ2-5; TRBD1 matches 10 bases. This CDR3 has 16 amino acids. Looked up from germline, CDR1 is LNHDA and CDR2 is SQIVND (reference sequence). V lost 0 bases, J lost 1 base, and 2 bases stayed unmatched. CDR3 sequence reads: CASSIEDRGAQETQYF. Incomplete CDR3 DNA: TGTGCCAGTAGTATAGAGGACAGGGGGGCCCAAGAGACC. Full variable domain (missing parts from reference TRBV19 and TRBJ2-5): DGGITQSPKYLFRKEGQNVTLSCEQNLNHDAMYWYRQDPGQGLRLIYYSQIVNDFQKGDIAEGYSVSREKKESFPLTVTSAQKNPTAFYLCASSIEDRGAQETQYFGPGTRLLVL.

This clone was counted ten times or more. The read is 3 residues too short to cover the CDR3 end, so that end is filled in from the germline J gene. The J gene is TRBJ2-5, the V gene TRBV5-4, with 8 bases that match TRBD1. Germline V gene data show CDR1 as SGHNT and CDR2 as YYREEE (reference sequence). The CDR3 is 14 amino acids. The V and J ends lost 0 bases and 4 bases, in that order; junction bases with no gene match: 2. CDR3: CASSLGQGRETQYF. CDR3 DNA, as far as it was read: TGTGCCAGCAGCTTGGGACAGGGGAGAGAGACC.

This clone was seen repeatedly, ten times or more. Read coverage stops 3 residues before the CDR3 terminus; the germline J gene supplies the remainder. The chain joins TRBV20-1 to TRBJ1-4, with D unclear. Germline V gene sequence: CDR1 DFQATT, CDR2 SNEGSKA (reference sequence). Trimming removed 4 bases from V and 4 bases from J, with 7 bases in between. There are 12 residues in the CDR3. The CDR3 DNA, read in part, is TGCAGTGCTAACGACTATAATGAAAAA. As protein: CSANDYNEK. The full CDR3 protein is CSANDYNEKLFF.

This clone occurred many times. The read halts 3 residues ahead of the CDR3 end, with the missing end drawn from the germline J gene. This chain connects TRBV2 to TRBJ2-7; TRBD1 matches at 10 bases. The germline gives CDR1 SNHLY, CDR2 FYNNEI. V lost 3 bases to trimming and J lost 2 bases; unmatched junction nucleotides: 13. The CDR3 extends over 18 amino acids. This CDR3 is CASSDQTPRDRGTYEQYF. The sequenced part of the CDR3 DNA is TGTGCCAGCAGTGACCAGACCCCCCGGGACAGGGGAACCTACGAG.

This clone was observed many times. The observed sequence ends 3 residues before the CDR3 terminus, with the missing tail filled in from the germline J gene. The V and J genes are TRBV18 and TRBJ2-5; 9 bases agree with TRBD2. This CDR3 is built from 15 residues. J gave up 2 bases and V 3 bases, and 4 bases lay outside the gene matches. Germline lookup yields CDR1 KGHSH and CDR2 LQKENI. CDR3 protein: CASSPRLADQETQYF. The part of the CDR3 DNA that was read is TGTGCCAGCTCACCTAGACTAGCGGATCAAGAGACC.

Details on this clone: Read coverage stops 3 residues before the CDR3 terminus; the germline J gene supplies the remainder. The chain is built from TRBV7-8 and TRBJ1-1; TRBD1 matches 7 bases. The V and J ends lost 4 bases and 1 base, in that order; junction bases with no gene match: 9. The CDR3 contains 16 residues. Germline CDR1 SGHVS, CDR2 FQNEAQ. CDR3 DNA (partial): TGTGCCAGCAGCTCCCTCCTCAGGGGGTCGAACACTGAA. This sequence encodes CASSSLLRGSNTE. The whole CDR3 region reads CASSSLLRGSNTEAFF.

Ten or more counts support this clone. The missing CDR3 end, 3 residues past where the read stops, is filled in from the germline J gene. This chain connects TRBV20-1 to TRBJ1-2, with a possible D match to TRBD1 (5 bases). This CDR3 region has 13 residues. V lost 0 bases and J lost 7, with 12 bases in between. Germline CDR1 DFQATT, CDR2 SNEGSKA (reference sequence). CDR3 bases read: TGCAGTGCTAGAGATAGTTCAGGGAGTGGC. Protein: CSARDSSGSG. The entire CDR3 protein reads CSARDSSGSGYTF.

This clone showed up many times. The sequenced part of the CDR3 DNA is TGTGCCATCAGCGTCGGGACTAGCGGGAGCTACGAG. Its protein is CAISVGTSGSYE. The complete CDR3 sequence is CAISVGTSGSYEQYF. The chain has TRBV10-3 and TRBJ2-7, with TRBD2 matching 14 bases. The DNA ends 3 residues before the CDR3 does, and the rest of the CDR3 is filled in from the germline J gene. V lost 6 bases, J lost 3 bases, and 4 bases stayed unmatched. The CDR3 length is 15 residues. Germline V gene data show CDR1 as ENHRY and CDR2 as SYGVKD.

There are many counts of this clone. The part of the CDR3 DNA that was read is TGCGCCAGCAGCTTGACGGGGACAGGGGGAGCCGAG. It encodes CASSLTGTGGAE. The whole CDR3 sequence reads CASSLTGTGGAEQYF. The rearrangement uses TRBV5-1 and TRBJ2-7; 11 nucleotides align to TRBD1. The CDR3 end is not reached by the read, which stops 3 residues before it; the germline J gene fills it in. The CDR3 is 15 amino acids. Germline CDR1 SGHRS, CDR2 YFSETQ. V lost 1 base and J lost 6; bases outside the gene matches: 6.

The table lists this clone with many counts. The CDR3 goes on 3 residues after the read ends, and that part is filled in from the germline J gene. The rearrangement uses TRBV5-1 and TRBJ2-5; perhaps TRBD1 as D (6 bases). With 1 base removed from V and 2 bases from J, the gap between germline ends came to 12 bases. Per germline, CDR1 SGHRS and CDR2 YFSETQ. This CDR3 has 15 amino acids. Here the CDR3 reads CASSLIPGQQETQYF. The part of the CDR3 DNA that was read is TGCGCCAGCAGCTTGATCCCCGGACAGCAAGAGACC.

This clone has only a few counts. A read error may be the cause here, since a much bigger clone is one base away. The read ends 3 residues shy of where the CDR3 ends; the end is completed using the germline J gene. The rearrangement uses TRBV6-8 and TRBJ2-2, with D perhaps TRBD2 (6 bases). The CDR3 is 16 residues long. Germline V gene sequence: CDR1 MNHGY, CDR2 SAAAGT. CDR3 residues: CASSYGLEGANEKLFF. The part of the CDR3 DNA that was read is TGTGCCAGCAGTTACGGGCTGGAGGGTGCTAATGAAAAG.

This clone came up many times. The CDR3 goes on 3 residues after the read ends, and that part is filled in from the germline J gene. This chain connects TRBV19 to TRBJ2-2; 11 nucleotides align to TRBD2. V lost 3 bases and J lost 5; bases outside the gene matches: 11. The germline CDR1 and CDR2 sequences are LNHDA and SQIVND (reference sequence). The CDR3 runs 18 residues. CDR3 amino acids: CASSITRASGRYTGELFF. The part of the CDR3 DNA that was read is TGTGCCAGTAGTATTACCCGGGCTAGCGGGAGGTATACCGGGGAG.

This clone was seen a few times. Read coverage stops 3 residues before the CDR3 terminus; the germline J gene supplies the remainder. This chain joins TRBV7-9 and TRBJ2-7; TRBD1 aligns across 10 bases. Germline V CDR1 and CDR2: SEHNR, FQNEAQ (reference sequence). The CDR3 spans 14 residues. After removal of 3 bases from V and 6 bases from J, the junction contained 5 bases not matched to a gene. CDR3 protein: CASSLEGTGAEQYF. CDR3 DNA, as far as it was read: TGTGCCAGCAGCTTGGAAGGGACAGGGGCCGAG.